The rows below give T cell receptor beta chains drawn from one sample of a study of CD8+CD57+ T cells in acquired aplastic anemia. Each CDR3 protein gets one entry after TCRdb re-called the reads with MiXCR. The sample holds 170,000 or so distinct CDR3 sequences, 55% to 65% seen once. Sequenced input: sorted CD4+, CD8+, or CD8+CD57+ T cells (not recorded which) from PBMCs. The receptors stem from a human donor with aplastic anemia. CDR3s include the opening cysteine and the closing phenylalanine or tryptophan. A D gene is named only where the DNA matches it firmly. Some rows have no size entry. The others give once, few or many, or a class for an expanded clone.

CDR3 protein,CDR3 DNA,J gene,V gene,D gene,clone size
CSVVGGSYEQYF,TGCAGCGTTGTGGGGGGATCCTACGAGCAGTACTTC,TRBJ2-7,TRBV29-1,-,-
CASSENPYFSYNEQFF,TGTGCCAGCAGTGAGAATCCTTATTTCTCCTACAATGAGCAGTTCTTC,TRBJ2-1,TRBV6-4,-,many
CASSLGGRSNQPQHF,TGTGCCAGCAGCTTAGGCGGGAGGAGCAATCAGCCCCAGCATTTT,TRBJ1-5,TRBV13,-,many
CASSLGGHYEQYF,TGTGCCAGCAGTTTAGGGGGTCACTACGAGCAGTACTTC,TRBJ2-7,TRBV27,-,-
CSASDRSPYEQYF,TGCAGTGCTAGTGACAGGTCACCCTACGAGCAGTACTTC,TRBJ2-7,TRBV20-1,-,-
CASIYYGRTSTDTQYF,TGTGCCAGCATTTATTATGGACGTACTAGCACAGATACGCAGTATTTT,TRBJ2-3,TRBV2,-,-
CASSPRGFQTGELFF,TGTGCCAGTAGTCCCCGGGGATTCCAGACCGGGGAGCTGTTTTTT,TRBJ2-2,TRBV19,-,-
CASSSVTGEETQYF,TGTGCCAGCAGCTCAGTGACAGGAGAAGAGACCCAGTACTTC,TRBJ2-5,TRBV7-3,-,-
CATSDPTGEGETQYF,TGTGCCACCAGTGATCCAACAGGGGAGGGAGAGACCCAGTACTTC,TRBJ2-5,TRBV24-1,-,-
CAISEGAGRTGELFF,TGTGCCATCAGTGAGGGAGCAGGGCGCACCGGGGAGCTGTTTTTT,TRBJ2-2,TRBV10-3,-,-
CATSTGGGDTGELFF,TGTGCCACCTCAACCGGAGGAGGGGACACCGGGGAGCTGTTTTTT,TRBJ2-2,TRBV7-9,-,-
CSVVDIETYEQYF,TGCAGCGTTGTGGACATCGAGACCTACGAGCAGTACTTC,TRBJ2-7,TRBV29-1,-,-
CASSLASGGDEQFF,TGTGCCAGCAGCTTAGCCAGCGGGGGCGATGAGCAGTTCTTC,TRBJ2-1,TRBV7-9,TRBD2,-
CASSVGERGGPYEQYF,TGTGCCAGCAGCGTAGGGGAGCGGGGGGGCCCCTACGAGCAGTACTTC,TRBJ2-7,TRBV9,TRBD2,many
CAISEPGPPEQYF,TGTGCCATCAGTGAGCCGGGACCCCCTGAGCAGTACTTC,TRBJ2-7,TRBV10-3,-,-
CASSYGQGGSPLHF,TGCGCCAGCAGCTATGGACAGGGAGGATCACCCCTCCACTTT,TRBJ1-6,TRBV4-1,TRBD1,many
CSALLRGRKLFF,TGCAGTGCGCTCTTAAGGGGAAGAAAACTGTTTTTT,TRBJ1-4,TRBV20-1,-,few
CSARDATDTQYF,TGCAGTGCTAGAGACGCCACAGATACGCAGTATTTT,TRBJ2-3,TRBV20-1,-,-
CASSFGGDSNYGYTF,TGTGCCAGCAGCTTCGGGGGAGACTCTAACTATGGCTACACCTTC,TRBJ1-2,TRBV7-9,-,-
CAISEFGQVSDTQYF,TGTGCCATCAGTGAGTTCGGACAGGTATCAGATACGCAGTATTTT,TRBJ2-3,TRBV10-3,TRBD1,-
CSVGALLLAGEETQYF,TGCAGCGTCGGCGCTCTCCTACTAGCGGGAGAAGAGACCCAGTACTTC,TRBJ2-5,TRBV29-1,TRBD2,-
CAISEDGLETQYF,TGTGCCATCAGTGAGGATGGTTTGGAGACCCAGTACTTC,TRBJ2-5,TRBV10-3,-,-
CASSDRGRWSPLHF,TGTGCCAGCAGTGATAGGGGGCGTTGGTCACCCCTCCACTTT,TRBJ1-6,TRBV2,TRBD1,-